This T cell receptor beta chain was observed in a study of CD8 T cells in Susac syndrome. The authors reverse transcribed roughly 0.5 to 1 ug RNA with random hexamers. TCRdb fed the immunoSEQ multiplex PCR reads into MiXCR, producing one record per CDR3 protein. The sample has approximately 120,000 distinct CDR3 sequences, over 90% seen once. The length of the CDR3 is 14 residues. Germline lookup yields CDR1 SGHAT and CDR2 FQNNGV. The germline V and J ends were trimmed by 5 bases and 1 base, with 10 bases remaining between them. Sequenced sample: CD8+ T cells from PBMCs. The receptor's source is a human donor with multiple sclerosis. V is TRBV11-2 and J is TRBJ2-3; D gene unclear. The CDR3 protein is CASSGDSRTDTQYF. The CDR3 region has the DNA TGTGCCAGCAGCGGTGACTCCCGCACAGATACGCAGTATTTT.